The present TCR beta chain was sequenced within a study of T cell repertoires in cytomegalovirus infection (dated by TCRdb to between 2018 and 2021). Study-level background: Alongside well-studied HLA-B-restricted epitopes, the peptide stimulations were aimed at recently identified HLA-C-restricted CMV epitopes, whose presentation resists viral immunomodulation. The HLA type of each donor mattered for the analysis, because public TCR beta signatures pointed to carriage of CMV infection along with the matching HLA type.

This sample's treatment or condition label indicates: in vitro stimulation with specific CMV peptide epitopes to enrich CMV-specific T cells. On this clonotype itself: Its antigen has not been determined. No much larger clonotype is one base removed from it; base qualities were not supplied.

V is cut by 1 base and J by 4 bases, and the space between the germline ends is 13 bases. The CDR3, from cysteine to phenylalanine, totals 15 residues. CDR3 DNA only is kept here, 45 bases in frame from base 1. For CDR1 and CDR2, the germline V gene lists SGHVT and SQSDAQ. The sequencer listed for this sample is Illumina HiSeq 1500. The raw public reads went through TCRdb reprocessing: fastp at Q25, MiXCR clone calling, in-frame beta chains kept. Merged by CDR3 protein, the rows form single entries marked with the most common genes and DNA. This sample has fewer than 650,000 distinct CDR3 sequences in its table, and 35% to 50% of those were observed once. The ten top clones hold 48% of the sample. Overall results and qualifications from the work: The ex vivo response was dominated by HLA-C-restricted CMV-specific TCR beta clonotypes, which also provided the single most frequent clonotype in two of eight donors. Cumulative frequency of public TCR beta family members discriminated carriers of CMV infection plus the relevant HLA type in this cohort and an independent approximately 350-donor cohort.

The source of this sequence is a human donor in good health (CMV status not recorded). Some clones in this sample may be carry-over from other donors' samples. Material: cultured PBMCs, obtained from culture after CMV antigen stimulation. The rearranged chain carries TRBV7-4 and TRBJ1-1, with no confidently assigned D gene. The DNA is TGTGCCAGCAGCTTAGGAGTGGGTGGTAGCACTGAAGCTTTCTTT. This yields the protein CASSLGVGGSTEAFF.